This is a list of T cell receptor beta chains from one sample in a study of blood T cells in healthy people across ages. TCRdb called the 5' RACE reads again in MiXCR, with one record for every CDR3 protein. The data show 1.5 million to 2 million distinct CDR3 sequences, roughly 32% seen once. Input material: blood. The source of these receptors is a woman aged 30 to 39 in good health. Each CDR3 is given without its conserved first and last residue. Each record gives: J gene, V gene, CDR3 protein.

TRBJ1-2 TRBV20-1 SARDRRAGYT
TRBJ2-6 TRBV28 ASSFSGLASGANVLT
TRBJ2-7 TRBV27 ASPRDRAYEQY
TRBJ1-5 TRBV6-1 ASSPNPGQGPPIGNQPQH
TRBJ2-2 TRBV10-3 AISFGQPSSGELF
TRBJ2-1 TRBV7-2 ASSQDPGDSYNEQF
TRBJ2-1 TRBV20-1 SASPFPSGLEQF
TRBJ2-7 TRBV12-3/TRBV12-4 ASSLRQGHNSYEQY
TRBJ2-1 TRBV11-1 ASSLSGLVGPF
TRBJ2-7 TRBV13 ASSGPGTGLYEQY
TRBJ1-2 TRBV6-1 ASSEATGASYGYT
TRBJ1-2 TRBV27 ASGRTGVDYYGYT
TRBJ2-5 TRBV11-2 ASSLEGIETQY
TRBJ1-1 TRBV28 ASGSPKGRTEAF
TRBJ2-1 TRBV20-1 SASGEMSGVLYEQF
TRBJ2-6 TRBV28 ASSSPGQGSGANVLT
TRBJ2-7 TRBV6-6 ASSYSLAAGNYEQY
- TRBV14 ASSQGSGPYEQY
TRBJ2-7 TRBV30 AWRRDPTREQY
TRBJ2-1 TRBV7-6 ASSLAGVYNEQF
TRBJ2-5 TRBV7-9 ASSLAQGGQETQY
TRBJ2-3 TRBV12-3/TRBV12-4 ASTMDSPRTDTQY
TRBJ2-1 TRBV12-3/TRBV12-4 ASTPGGRSYNEQF
TRBJ2-1 TRBV28 ATTRRGVTSRSYNEQF
TRBJ2-5 TRBV4-1 ASSQTGTGGGLHNEQY
TRBJ2-7 TRBV20-1 SARASGTFYEQY
TRBJ2-1 TRBV7-3 ASSRLGGLNNEQF
TRBJ1-5 TRBV18 ASSPPGRASDQPQH
TRBJ2-7 TRBV6-6 ASRDSYYEQY
TRBJ1-1 TRBV14 ASSPLGGNEAF
TRBJ1-1 TRBV30 AWSVRGNTEAF
TRBJ2-7 TRBV12-3/TRBV12-4 ASSKRVGEQY
TRBJ2-7 TRBV27 ASSFNGVGARYEQY